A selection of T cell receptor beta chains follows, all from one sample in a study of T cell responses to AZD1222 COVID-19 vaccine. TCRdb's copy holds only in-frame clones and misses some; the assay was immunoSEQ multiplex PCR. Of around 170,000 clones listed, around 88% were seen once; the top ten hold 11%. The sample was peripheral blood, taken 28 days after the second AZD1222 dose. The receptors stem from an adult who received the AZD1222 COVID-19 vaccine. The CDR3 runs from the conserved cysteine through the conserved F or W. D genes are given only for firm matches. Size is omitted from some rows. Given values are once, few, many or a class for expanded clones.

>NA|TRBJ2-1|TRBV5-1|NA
TGCGCCAGCAGCTTGTATCCGGTCGGGCCAGACAGGAATAATGAGCAATTCTTC
CASSLYPVGPDRNNEQFF
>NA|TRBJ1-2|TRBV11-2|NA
TGTGCCAGCAGCCTTCGAAGGGCGGGCGGCTACACCTTC
CASSLRRAGGYTF
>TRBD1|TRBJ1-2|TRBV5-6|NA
TGTGCCAGCACCAAAACAGGGGGTCCCGCCACTAACTATGGCTACACCTTC
CASTKTGGPATNYGYTF
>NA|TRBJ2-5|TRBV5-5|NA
TGTGCCAGCAGCCCACTGGGGACCCCTCGGGAGGAGACCCAGTACTTC
CASSPLGTPREETQYF
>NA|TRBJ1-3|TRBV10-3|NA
TGTGCCATCAAGGAGGACTTCTCTGGAAACACCATATATTTT
CAIKEDFSGNTIYF
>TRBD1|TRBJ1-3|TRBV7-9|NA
TGTGCCAGCAGCTTATCCCTACAGGGGGCCACTGGAAACACCATATATTTT
CASSLSLQGATGNTIYF
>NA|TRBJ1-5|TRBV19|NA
TGTGCCAGTAGGAGGGGGGCCGGTCAGCCCCAGCATTTT
CASRRGAGQPQHF
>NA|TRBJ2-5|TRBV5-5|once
TGTGCCAGCAGCTTGGAGGGGCATAAGGGGTTCAAGGAAGAGACCCAGTACTTC
CASSLEGHKGFKEETQYF
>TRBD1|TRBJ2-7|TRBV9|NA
TGTGCCAGCAGCGCTACAGGGGGCTTGGACTACGAGCAGTACTTC
CASSATGGLDYEQYF
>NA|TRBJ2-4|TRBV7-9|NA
TGTGCCAGCAGCTTACTAGCCAAAAACATTCAGTACTTC
CASSLLAKNIQYF
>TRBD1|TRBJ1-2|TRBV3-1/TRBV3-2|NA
TGTGCCAGCAGTCGAGGGACAGCCTATGGCTACACCTTC
CASSRGTAYGYTF
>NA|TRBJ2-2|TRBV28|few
TGTGCCAGCAGTTTTTTTGACAGGTACACCGGGGAGCTGTTTTTT
CASSFFDRYTGELFF
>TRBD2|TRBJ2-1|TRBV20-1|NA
TGCAGTGCTAGTCGGACTAGCGGGATCTCCTACAATGAGCAGTTCTTC
CSASRTSGISYNEQFF
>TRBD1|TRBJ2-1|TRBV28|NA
TGTGCCAGCAGCCGGGACAGGGGAAGTGAGCAGTTCTTC
CASSRDRGSEQFF
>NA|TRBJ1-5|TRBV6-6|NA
TGTGCCAGCACTTATTCCGACAGCAATCAGCCCCAGCATTTT
CASTYSDSNQPQHF
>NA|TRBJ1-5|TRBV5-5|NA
TGTGCCAGCAGCTTGGGGCCAGGGGCCCGTCAGCCCCAGCATTTT
CASSLGPGARQPQHF
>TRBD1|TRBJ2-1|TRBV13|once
TGTGCCAGCAGCTTGGCCCCGGACAGGGAGCAGTTCTTC
CASSLAPDREQFF
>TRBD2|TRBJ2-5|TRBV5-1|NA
TGCGCCAGCAGCTTAGCGGGGAATCCCCAAGAGACCCAGTACTTC
CASSLAGNPQETQYF
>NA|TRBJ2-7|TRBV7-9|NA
TGTGCCAGCATCCGTTTTGGGGGGCAAGCCGAGCAGTACTTC
CASIRFGGQAEQYF
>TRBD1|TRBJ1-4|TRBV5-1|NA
TGCGCCAGCAGCCCGGACAGGGAAAAACTGTTTTTT
CASSPDREKLFF
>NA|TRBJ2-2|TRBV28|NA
TGTGCCAGCAGTTTGAGCCAGGGTCTGGGGAACACCGGGGAGCTGTTTTTT
CASSLSQGLGNTGELFF
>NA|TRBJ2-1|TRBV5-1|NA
TGCGCCAGCAGCCGAGCACGCGGGGGCCACAATGAGCAGTTCTTC
CASSRARGGHNEQFF
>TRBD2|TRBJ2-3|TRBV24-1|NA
TGTGCCACCAGTATAGCGGGGGGGGCAGATACGCAGTATTTT
CATSIAGGADTQYF
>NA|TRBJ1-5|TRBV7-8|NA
TGTGCCAGCAGCTTTGACAGAATGAGCAATCAGCCCCAGCATTTT
CASSFDRMSNQPQHF
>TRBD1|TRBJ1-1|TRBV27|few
TGTGCCAGCAGTTCCAGATCTCAGAACAGGGGGCTAGCTTTCTTT
CASSSRSQNRGLAFF
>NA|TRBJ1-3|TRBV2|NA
TGTGCCAGCAGTCGCCTGAAGGGGACTGGAAACACCATATATTTT
CASSRLKGTGNTIYF
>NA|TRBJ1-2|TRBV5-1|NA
TGCGCCAGCAGCTTGGACAGGGTTCGGAATGGCTACACCTTC
CASSLDRVRNGYTF
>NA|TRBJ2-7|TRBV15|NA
TGTGCCACCAGCCTAGTGGGTCCCGGGAGCTACGAGCAGTACTTC
CATSLVGPGSYEQYF
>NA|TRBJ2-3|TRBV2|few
TGTGCCAGCAGTTCTAGGCCCACTATCACAGATACGCAGTATTTT
CASSSRPTITDTQYF
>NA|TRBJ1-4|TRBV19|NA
TGTGCCAGTAGTATCGGCTTACCAACTAATGAAAAACTGTTTTTT
CASSIGLPTNEKLFF
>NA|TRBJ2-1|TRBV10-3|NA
TGTGCCATCAGTGAGACTAGCTCCCCAGCCGGGGATGAGCAGTTCTTC
CAISETSSPAGDEQFF
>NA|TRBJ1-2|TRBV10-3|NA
TGTGCCATCAGTGGAGGTCGGCAACTCCGTGACTATGGCTACACCTTC
CAISGGRQLRDYGYTF
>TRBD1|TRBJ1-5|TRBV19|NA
TGTGCCAGTACCGGACAGGGATATAGCAATCAGCCCCAGCATTTT
CASTGQGYSNQPQHF
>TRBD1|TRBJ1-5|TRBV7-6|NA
TGTGCCAGCAGCCTTAACCGGGACAGGGAGTTGGTTAGCAATCAGCCCCAGCATTTT
CASSLNRDRELVSNQPQHF
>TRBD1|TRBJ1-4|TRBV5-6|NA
TGTGCCAGCAGCCAATCCGGGACAGGGGGCGAAAAACTGTTTTTT
CASSQSGTGGEKLFF
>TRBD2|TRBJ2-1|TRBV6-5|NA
TGTGCCAGTACACGGGGGGGCCTGGATGAGCAGTTCTTC
CASTRGGLDEQFF
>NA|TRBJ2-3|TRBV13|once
TGTGCCAGCAGCCCTAGGCAGGGGGATACGCAGTATTTT
CASSPRQGDTQYF
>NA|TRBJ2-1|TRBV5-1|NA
TGCGCCAGCAGCTCACAGGGTTTGAGTTTCGTTTACAATGAGCAGTTCTTC
CASSSQGLSFVYNEQFF
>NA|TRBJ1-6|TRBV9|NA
TGTGCCAGCAGCGTACTTGGGCCGCAGAATTCACCCCTCCACTTT
CASSVLGPQNSPLHF
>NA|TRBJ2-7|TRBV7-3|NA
TGTGCCAGCAGCTTAGTGAACGAGCAGTACTTC
CASSLVNEQYF
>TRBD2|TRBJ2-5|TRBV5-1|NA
TGCGCCAGCAGCTTGAGGCTAGCGGGAGAGACCCAGTACTTC
CASSLRLAGETQYF
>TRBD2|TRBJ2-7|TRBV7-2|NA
TGTGCCAGCAGCCCCACACAGACTAGCGGGGGAGGCGAGCAGTACTTC
CASSPTQTSGGGEQYF
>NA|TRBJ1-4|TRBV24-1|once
TGTGCCACCAGTGATTCCCAGACCGGGGGCAAACTGTTTTTT
CATSDSQTGGKLFF
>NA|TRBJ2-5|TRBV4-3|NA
TGCGCCAGCAGCCCTGAGGACCCGGGAAGCCAAGAGACCCAGTACTTC
CASSPEDPGSQETQYF
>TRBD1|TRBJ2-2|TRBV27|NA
TGTGCCAGCAGTCTCCAGGGGGCAGGCACCGGGGAGCTGTTTTTT
CASSLQGAGTGELFF
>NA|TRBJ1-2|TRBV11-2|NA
TGTGCCAGCACCCAGGCTGGGGGAGCCTATGGCTACACCTTC
CASTQAGGAYGYTF
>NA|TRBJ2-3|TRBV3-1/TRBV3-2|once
TGTGCCAGCAGCCAAAGGGGGGCAGATACGCAGTATTTT
CASSQRGADTQYF
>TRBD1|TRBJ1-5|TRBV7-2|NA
TGTGCCAGCAGCCCCCGGGACAGGCCCCAGCATTTT
CASSPRDRPQHF
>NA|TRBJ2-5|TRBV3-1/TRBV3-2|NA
TGTGCCAGCAGCCCGTCAGGGGCAGGGAGGGAGACCCAGTACTTC
CASSPSGAGRETQYF
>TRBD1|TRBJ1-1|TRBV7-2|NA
TGTGCCAGCAGCGCCAACAGGGGAGGGACTGAAGCTTTCTTT
CASSANRGGTEAFF
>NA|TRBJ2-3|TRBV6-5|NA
TGTGCCAGCAGTATTCTAGCTTCGTCAGATACGCAGTATTTT
CASSILASSDTQYF